This T cell receptor beta chain was recovered during a study of blood T cell repertoires in COVID-19. As for the study in general: The United States, Italy and Spain supplied acute and convalescent COVID-19 samples.

CDR1 is SGHTA, CDR2 FQGNSA, per germline. Trimming removed 3 bases at V and 6 bases at J, with 15 bases between. The CDR3 runs 15 residues. In the original processing: Scientists estimated how many nucleated cells there were by amplifying reference gene primers. TCRdb keeps only in-frame clones here, not all; method: immunoSEQ multiplex PCR. V and J calls and clone size are copied from that table; D and trimming were computed from the DNA. The sample records roughly 15,000 clones, around 84% being singletons. This TCR derives from a man aged 50-59 years with active COVID-19. This rearrangement joins TRBV7-2 to TRBJ2-1; maybe TRBD2 (7 bases). Material: peripheral blood. CDR3 residues: CASSLSWEGVNEQFF. The CDR3 coding sequence is TGTGCCAGCAGCTTGTCGTGGGAGGGGGTCAATGAGCAGTTCTTC.